These T cell receptor beta chains were read from a single sample in a study of cytomegalovirus exposure and HLA in healthy donors. Some clones are missing from TCRdb's copy, which holds only in-frame ones; the method was immunoSEQ multiplex PCR. The sample yields about 130,000 clones, roughly 87% seen once. The sequenced material came from PBMCs. The receptors derive from a woman between 18 and 30 years old in good health and CMV-seronegative. Each CDR3 is given with its conserved first and last residue. D genes are given only for firm matches. Expanded clones get a size class; other rows say once, few or many, or leave the size out.

J gene,V gene,D gene,clone size,CDR3 protein,CDR3 DNA
TRBJ2-5,TRBV9,TRBD2,once,CASSQGLAGETQYF,TGTGCCAGCAGCCAAGGACTAGCGGGGGAGACCCAGTACTTC
TRBJ2-7,TRBV5-4,TRBD2,.,CASSLEAGFPYEQYF,TGTGCCAGCAGCTTGGAAGCGGGGTTTCCCTACGAGCAGTACTTC
TRBJ1-2,TRBV2,.,.,CASSERNRAVGGYTF,TGTGCCAGCAGTGAACGGAACAGGGCTGTTGGTGGCTACACCTTC
TRBJ2-1,TRBV5-8,TRBD2,.,CASSAGVYNEQFF,TGTGCCAGCAGCGCGGGGGTCTACAATGAGCAGTTCTTC
TRBJ2-7,TRBV7-2,TRBD1,.,CASSSQTGVGYEQYF,TGTGCCAGCAGCTCCCAGACAGGGGTTGGGTACGAGCAGTACTTC
TRBJ1-5,TRBV18,.,.,CASSISNSNQPQHF,TGTGCCAGCTCAATTTCAAATAGCAATCAGCCCCAGCATTTT
TRBJ2-3,TRBV18,.,.,CASSPPRGTDTQYF,TGTGCCAGCTCACCCCCCCGGGGCACAGATACGCAGTATTTT
TRBJ2-7,TRBV6-1,TRBD2,once,CASDLAGFEEQYF,TGTGCCAGCGATTTAGCGGGGTTCGAAGAGCAGTACTTC
TRBJ2-2,TRBV11-3,TRBD2,.,CASSLSTAGDTGELFF,TGTGCCAGCAGCTTAAGTACAGCGGGGGACACCGGGGAGCTGTTTTTT
TRBJ2-1,TRBV11-3,TRBD2,.,CASSPNGLAGLSSYNEQFF,TGTGCCAGCAGCCCTAACGGACTAGCGGGGTTAAGCTCCTACAATGAGCAGTTCTTC
TRBJ1-1,TRBV19,.,.,CASSIRQNPSMNTEAFF,TGTGCCAGTAGTATACGACAGAACCCGTCCATGAACACTGAAGCTTTCTTT
TRBJ1-1,TRBV6-1,TRBD1,.,CASSPRDRGTEAFF,TGTGCCAGCAGTCCCCGGGACAGGGGCACTGAAGCTTTCTTT
TRBJ1-6,TRBV7-2,TRBD1,.,CASSLGTGSNSPLHF,TGTGCCAGCAGCTTAGGGACAGGGAGTAATTCACCCCTCCACTTT
TRBJ2-7,TRBV5-1,TRBD1,once,CASHRGQDAYEQYF,TGCGCCAGCCACAGGGGACAGGATGCCTACGAGCAGTACTTC
TRBJ1-6,TRBV19,TRBD1,once,CASSIAGGQDLISPLHF,TGTGCCAGTAGTATAGCTGGGGGACAGGATCTCATTTCACCCCTCCACTTT
TRBJ2-1,TRBV20-1,.,.,CSATSYNEQFF,TGCAGTGCTACTAGCTACAATGAGCAGTTCTTC
TRBJ2-7,TRBV4-1,TRBD1,.,CASSLAGTGAYEQYF,TGCGCCAGCAGCCTGGCCGGGACAGGGGCCTACGAGCAGTACTTC
TRBJ1-5,TRBV19,TRBD1,.,CASSIGTGFPQPQHF,TGTGCCAGTAGTATTGGGACAGGGTTTCCCCAGCCCCAGCATTTT
TRBJ1-2,TRBV7-3,.,.,CASSFSGDYGYTF,TGTGCCAGCAGCTTTTCAGGGGACTATGGCTACACCTTC
TRBJ2-6,TRBV9,.,.,CASSVGHSGANVLTF,TGTGCCAGCAGCGTAGGACACTCTGGGGCCAACGTCCTGACTTTC
TRBJ1-2,TRBV6-6,.,few,CASRGPSGQAYGYTF,TGTGCCAGCAGGGGTCCTTCTGGGCAGGCCTATGGCTACACCTTC
TRBJ1-2,TRBV5-6,.,.,CASGQASRGNFNYGYTF,TGTGCCAGCGGCCAGGCCTCTCGGGGGAACTTTAACTATGGCTACACCTTC
TRBJ2-5,TRBV7-2,TRBD2,.,CASSLVLAGGRETQYF,TGTGCCAGCAGCTTAGTTCTAGCGGGGGGGCGGGAGACCCAGTACTTC
TRBJ1-5,TRBV6-5,.,once,CASSRGPGSNQPQHF,TGTGCCAGCAGTCGAGGACCGGGGAGCAATCAGCCCCAGCATTTT
TRBJ1-2,TRBV5-6,.,.,CASSFGQGWVGGYTF,TGTGCCAGCAGCTTTGGTCAGGGTTGGGTTGGAGGCTACACCTTC
TRBJ2-1,TRBV19,TRBD2,.,CASSSRLAGSYNEQFF,TGTGCCAGTAGTAGTCGACTAGCGGGCTCCTACAATGAGCAGTTCTTC
TRBJ2-1,TRBV10-3,.,once,CAIREPGTQGSYNEQFF,TGTGCCATCAGAGAACCCGGGACTCAAGGCTCCTACAATGAGCAGTTCTTC
TRBJ1-2,TRBV29-1,TRBD1,.,CSARLQGALGYTF,TGCAGCGCCCGGCTTCAGGGGGCCCTTGGCTACACCTTC
TRBJ1-1,TRBV7-9,.,.,CASSLLKRNMNTEAFF,TGTGCCAGCAGCTTACTCAAGCGAAACATGAACACTGAAGCTTTCTTT
TRBJ1-5,TRBV5-8,.,.,CASSPAGHQPQHF,TGTGCCAGCAGCCCAGCAGGGCATCAGCCCCAGCATTTT
TRBJ2-7,TRBV7-9,TRBD1,.,CASSHRGAGAAYEQYF,TGTGCCAGCAGCCACAGGGGGGCAGGGGCTGCCTACGAGCAGTACTTC
TRBJ2-7,TRBV11-2,.,.,CASSFRSTPVLSPYEQYF,TGTGCCAGCAGCTTTCGATCCACTCCGGTCCTAAGCCCCTACGAGCAGTACTTC